This TCR beta chain was sequenced in a study of blood T cell repertoires in COVID-19. As for the study in general: Sample material is recorded as cDNA or gDNA derived from T cells, B-cell-depleted T cells, or PBMCs.

After removal of 8 bases from V and 6 bases from J, the junction contained 9 bases not matched to a gene. The CDR3 runs to 14 residues. Germline assignment: CDR1 SNHLY and CDR2 FYNNEI. TCRdb's table, derived via immunoSEQ multiplex PCR, lists solely in-frame clones and lacks some. The table shows some 250,000 clones, with 90% to 95% occurring only once. The clonotype comes from a human donor in a cohort exposed to, infected with or recovered from COVID-19 (not recorded which). The donor label of this sample is uncertain. The chain couples TRBV2 to TRBJ2-1; 8 bases match TRBD2. Sequencing was performed on PBMCs or T cells enriched from blood (not recorded which). CDR3 DNA sequence: TGTGCCAGCCAAAACTTACTAGCGGTCAATGAGCAGTTCTTC. It codes for CASQNLLAVNEQFF.